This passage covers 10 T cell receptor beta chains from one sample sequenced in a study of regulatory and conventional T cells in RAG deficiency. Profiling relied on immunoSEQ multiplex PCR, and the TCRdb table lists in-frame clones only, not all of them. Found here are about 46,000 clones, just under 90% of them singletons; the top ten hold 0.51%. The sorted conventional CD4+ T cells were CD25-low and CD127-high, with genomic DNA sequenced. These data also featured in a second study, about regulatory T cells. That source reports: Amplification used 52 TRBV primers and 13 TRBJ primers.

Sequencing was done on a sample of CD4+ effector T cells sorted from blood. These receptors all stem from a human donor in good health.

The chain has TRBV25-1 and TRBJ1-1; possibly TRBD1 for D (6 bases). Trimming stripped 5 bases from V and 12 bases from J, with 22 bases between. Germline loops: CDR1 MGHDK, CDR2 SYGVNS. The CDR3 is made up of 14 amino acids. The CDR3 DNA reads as TGTGCCAGCAGTTTAACCTCGACAGGCCGAACACCTTTCTTT. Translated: CASSLTSTGRTPFF.

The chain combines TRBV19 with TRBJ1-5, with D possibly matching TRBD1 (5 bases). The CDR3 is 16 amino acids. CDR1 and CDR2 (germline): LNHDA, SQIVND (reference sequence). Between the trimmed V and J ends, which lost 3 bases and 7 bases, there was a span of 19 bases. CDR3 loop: CASSISQTDVWQPQHF. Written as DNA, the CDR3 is TGTGCCAGTAGTATCTCGCAGACAGACGTGTGGCAGCCCCAGCATTTT.

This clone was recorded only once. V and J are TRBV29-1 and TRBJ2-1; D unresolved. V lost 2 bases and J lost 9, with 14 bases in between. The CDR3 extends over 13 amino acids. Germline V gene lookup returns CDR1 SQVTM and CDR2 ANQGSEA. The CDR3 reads CSVEYAAYGEQFF. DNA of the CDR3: TGCAGCGTTGAATATGCGGCGTACGGTGAGCAGTTCTTC.

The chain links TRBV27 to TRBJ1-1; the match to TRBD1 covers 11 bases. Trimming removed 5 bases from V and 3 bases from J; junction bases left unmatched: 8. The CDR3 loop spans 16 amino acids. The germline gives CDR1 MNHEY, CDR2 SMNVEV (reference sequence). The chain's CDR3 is CASSPWTGGYYTEAFF. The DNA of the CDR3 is TGTGCCAGCAGTCCCTGGACAGGGGGCTATTACACTGAAGCTTTCTTT.

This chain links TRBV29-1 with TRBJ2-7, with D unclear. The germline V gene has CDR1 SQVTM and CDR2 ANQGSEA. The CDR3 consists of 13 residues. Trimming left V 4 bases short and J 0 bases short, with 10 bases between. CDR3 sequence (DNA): TGCAGCGTTGCGGGTCGGCTCTCCTACGAGCAGTACTTC. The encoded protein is CSVAGRLSYEQYF.

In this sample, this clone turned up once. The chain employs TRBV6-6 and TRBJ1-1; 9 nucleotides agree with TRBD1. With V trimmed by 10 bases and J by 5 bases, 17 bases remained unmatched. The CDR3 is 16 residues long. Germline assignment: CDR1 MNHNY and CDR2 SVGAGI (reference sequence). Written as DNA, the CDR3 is TGTGCCACCGCAGAGTTACAGGGGGCGCTGGGTACTGAAGCTTTCTTT. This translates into CATAELQGALGTEAFF.

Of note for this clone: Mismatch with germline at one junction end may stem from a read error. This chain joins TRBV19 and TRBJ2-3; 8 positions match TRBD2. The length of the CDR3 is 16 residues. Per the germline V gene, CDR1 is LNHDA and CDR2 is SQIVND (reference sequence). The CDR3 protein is CASSSLGTRGTDAQYF. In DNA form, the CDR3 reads TGTGCCAGTAGTTCCCTCGGGACTAGGGGAACAGATGCGCAGTATTTT.

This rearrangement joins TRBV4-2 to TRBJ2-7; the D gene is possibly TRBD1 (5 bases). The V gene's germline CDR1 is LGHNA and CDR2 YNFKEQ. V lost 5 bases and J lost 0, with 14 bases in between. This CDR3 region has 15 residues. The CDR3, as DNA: TGTGCCAGCAGCGACAGCGAGTTTAGCTCCTACGAGCAGTACTTC. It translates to CASSDSEFSSYEQYF.

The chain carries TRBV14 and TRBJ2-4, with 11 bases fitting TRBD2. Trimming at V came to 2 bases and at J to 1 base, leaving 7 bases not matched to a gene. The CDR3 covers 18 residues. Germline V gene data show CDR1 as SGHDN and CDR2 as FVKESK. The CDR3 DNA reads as TGTGCCAGCAGCCAAACTAGCGGGAGACTGAGTGCCAAAAACATTCAGTACTTC. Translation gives CASSQTSGRLSAKNIQYF.

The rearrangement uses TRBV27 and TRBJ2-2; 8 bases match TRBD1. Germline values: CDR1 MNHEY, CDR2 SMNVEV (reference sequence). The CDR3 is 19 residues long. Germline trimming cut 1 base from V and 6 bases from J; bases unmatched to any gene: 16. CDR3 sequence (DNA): TGTGCCAGCAGTTTATTTAAAAGCCGGGACAGGATAACTCCCGGGGAGCTGTTTTTT. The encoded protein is CASSLFKSRDRITPGELFF.